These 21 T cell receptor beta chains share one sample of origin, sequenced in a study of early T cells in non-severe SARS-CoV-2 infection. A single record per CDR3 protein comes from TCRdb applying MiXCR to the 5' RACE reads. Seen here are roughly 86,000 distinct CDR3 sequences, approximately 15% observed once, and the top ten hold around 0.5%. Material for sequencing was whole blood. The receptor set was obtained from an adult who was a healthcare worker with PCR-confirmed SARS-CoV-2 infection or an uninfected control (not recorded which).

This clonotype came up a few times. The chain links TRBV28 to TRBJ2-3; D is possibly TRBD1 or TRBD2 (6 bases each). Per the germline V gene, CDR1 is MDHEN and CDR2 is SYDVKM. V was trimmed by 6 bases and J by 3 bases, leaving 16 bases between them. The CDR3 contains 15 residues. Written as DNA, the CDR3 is TGTGCCAGCAGGTCAAGTGGGGGGCAGACAGATACGCAGTATTTT. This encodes CASRSSGGQTDTQYF.

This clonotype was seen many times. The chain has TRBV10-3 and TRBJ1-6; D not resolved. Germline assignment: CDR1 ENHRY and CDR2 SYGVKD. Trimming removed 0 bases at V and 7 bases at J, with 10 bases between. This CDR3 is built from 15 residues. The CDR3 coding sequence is TGTGCCATCAGTGAGTCCAGCCGAGAAAATTCACCCCTCCACTTT. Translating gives CAISESSRENSPLHF.

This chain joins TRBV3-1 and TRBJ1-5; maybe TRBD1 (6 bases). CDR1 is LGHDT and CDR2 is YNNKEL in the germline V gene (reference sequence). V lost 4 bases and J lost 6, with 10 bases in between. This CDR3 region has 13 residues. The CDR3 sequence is CASSRGGGQPQHF. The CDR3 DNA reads TGTGCCAGCAGCCGTGGAGGGGGTCAGCCCCAGCATTTT.

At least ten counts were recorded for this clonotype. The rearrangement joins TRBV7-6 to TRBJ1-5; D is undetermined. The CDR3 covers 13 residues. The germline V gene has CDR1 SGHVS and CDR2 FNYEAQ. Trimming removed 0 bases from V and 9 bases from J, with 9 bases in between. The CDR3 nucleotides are TGTGCCAGCAGCTTAGCGGGAGGTGGGCCCCAGCATTTT. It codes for CASSLAGGGPQHF.

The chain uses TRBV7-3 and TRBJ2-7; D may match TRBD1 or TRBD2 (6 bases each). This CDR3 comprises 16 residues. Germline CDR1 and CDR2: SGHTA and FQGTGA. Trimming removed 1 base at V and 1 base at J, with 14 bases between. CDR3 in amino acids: CASSLIVGGTSYEQYV. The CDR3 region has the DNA TGTGCCAGCAGCTTAATAGTAGGGGGGACTTCCTACGAGCAGTACGTC.

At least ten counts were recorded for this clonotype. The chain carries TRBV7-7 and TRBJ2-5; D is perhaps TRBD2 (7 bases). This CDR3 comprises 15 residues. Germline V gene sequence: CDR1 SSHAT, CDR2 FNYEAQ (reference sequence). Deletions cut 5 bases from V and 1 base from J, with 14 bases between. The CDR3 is CASSPVRGAQETQYF. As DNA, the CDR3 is TGTGCCAGCAGCCCCGTCCGGGGGGCCCAAGAGACCCAGTACTTC.

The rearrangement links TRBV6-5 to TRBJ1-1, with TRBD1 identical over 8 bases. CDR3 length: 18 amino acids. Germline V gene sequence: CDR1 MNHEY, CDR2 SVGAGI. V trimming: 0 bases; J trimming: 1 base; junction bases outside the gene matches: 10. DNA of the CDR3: TGTGCCAGCAGTTACTCCCCAGCCAGACAGGGGAGGAACACTGAAGCTTTCTTT. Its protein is CASSYSPARQGRNTEAFF.

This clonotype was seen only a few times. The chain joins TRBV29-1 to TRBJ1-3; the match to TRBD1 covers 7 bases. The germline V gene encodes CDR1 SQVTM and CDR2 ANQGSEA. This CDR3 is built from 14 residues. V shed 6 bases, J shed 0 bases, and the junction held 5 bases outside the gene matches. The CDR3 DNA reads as TGCAGCGTGAGGGGGCTGTTCTCTGGAAACACCATATATTTT. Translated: CSVRGLFSGNTIYF.

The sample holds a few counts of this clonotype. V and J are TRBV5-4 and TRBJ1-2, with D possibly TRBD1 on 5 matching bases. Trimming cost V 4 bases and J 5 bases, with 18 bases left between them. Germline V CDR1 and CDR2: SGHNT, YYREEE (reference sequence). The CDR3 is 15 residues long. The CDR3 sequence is CASSAGTGEWYGYTF. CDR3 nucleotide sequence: TGTGCCAGCAGCGCCGGGACGGGAGAGTGGTATGGCTACACCTTC.

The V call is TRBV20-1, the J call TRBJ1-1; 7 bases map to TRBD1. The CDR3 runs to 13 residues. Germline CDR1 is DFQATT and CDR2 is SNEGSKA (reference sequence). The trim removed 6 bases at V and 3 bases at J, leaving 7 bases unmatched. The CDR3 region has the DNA TGCAGTGCCCCGACAGGGTTTGACACTGAAGCTTTCTTT. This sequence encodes CSAPTGFDTEAFF.

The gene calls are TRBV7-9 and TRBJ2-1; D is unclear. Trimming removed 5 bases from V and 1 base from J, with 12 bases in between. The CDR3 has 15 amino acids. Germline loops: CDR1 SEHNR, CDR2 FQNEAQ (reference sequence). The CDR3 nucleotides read TGTGCCAGCAGCCAAGACGCGGCGTCCTACAATGAGCAGTTCTTC. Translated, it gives CASSQDAASYNEQFF.

In DNA form, the CDR3 reads TGTGCCAGCAGTGAAGCGACCGGTCTAGCGGGGGGGGCACAAGAGACCCAGTACTTC. Translation: CASSEATGLAGGAQETQYF. The rearrangement joins TRBV6-1 to TRBJ2-5; TRBD2 matches 12 bases. Germline CDR1 is MNHNS and CDR2 is SASEGT. V was pared by 0 bases and J by 2 bases, with 10 bases of the junction left unmatched. This CDR3 spans 19 amino acids.

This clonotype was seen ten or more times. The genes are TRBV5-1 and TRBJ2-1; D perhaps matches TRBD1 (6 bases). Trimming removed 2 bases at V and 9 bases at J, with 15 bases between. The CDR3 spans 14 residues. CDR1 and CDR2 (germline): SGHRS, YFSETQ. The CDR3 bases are TGCGCCAGCAGCTTAAAGGGACACTCCCTTGAGCAGTTCTTC. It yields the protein CASSLKGHSLEQFF.

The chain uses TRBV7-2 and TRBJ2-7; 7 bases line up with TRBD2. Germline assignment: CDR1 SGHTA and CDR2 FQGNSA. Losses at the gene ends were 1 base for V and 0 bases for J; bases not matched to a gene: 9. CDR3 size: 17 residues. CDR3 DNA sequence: TGTGCCAGCAGCTTAGTTGGGGGGGTATCACTCTCCTACGAGCAGTACGTC. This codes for CASSLVGGVSLSYEQYV.

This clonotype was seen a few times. DNA for the CDR3: TGCGCCAGCAGTGAGTTCCAAGAGACCCAGTACTTC. This encodes CASSEFQETQYF. The chain combines TRBV10-2 with TRBJ2-5; D unclear. This CDR3 comprises 12 residues. The germline CDR1 and CDR2 sequences are WSHSY and SAAADI. V was trimmed by 1 base and J by 1 base, leaving 1 base between them.

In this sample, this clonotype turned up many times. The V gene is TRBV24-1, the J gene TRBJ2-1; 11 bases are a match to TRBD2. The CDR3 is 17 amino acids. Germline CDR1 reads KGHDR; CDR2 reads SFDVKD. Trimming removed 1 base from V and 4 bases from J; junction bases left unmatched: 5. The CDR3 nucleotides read TGTGCCACCAGTGATTTTAGCGGGGGGGCCGCGTACAATGAGCAGTTCTTC. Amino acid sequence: CATSDFSGGAAYNEQFF.

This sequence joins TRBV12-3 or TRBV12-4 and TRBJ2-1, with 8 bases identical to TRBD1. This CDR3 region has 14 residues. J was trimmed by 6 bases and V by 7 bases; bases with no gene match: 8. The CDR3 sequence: CASTRQGARNEQFF. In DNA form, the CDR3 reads TGTGCCAGCACAAGGCAGGGGGCGCGCAATGAGCAGTTCTTC.

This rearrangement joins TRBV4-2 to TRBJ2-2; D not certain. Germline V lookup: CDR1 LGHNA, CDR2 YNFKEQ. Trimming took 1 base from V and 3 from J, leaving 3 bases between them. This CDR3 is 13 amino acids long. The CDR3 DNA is TGTGCCAGCAGCCAAGTCGACACCGGGGAGCTGTTTTTT. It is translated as CASSQVDTGELFF.

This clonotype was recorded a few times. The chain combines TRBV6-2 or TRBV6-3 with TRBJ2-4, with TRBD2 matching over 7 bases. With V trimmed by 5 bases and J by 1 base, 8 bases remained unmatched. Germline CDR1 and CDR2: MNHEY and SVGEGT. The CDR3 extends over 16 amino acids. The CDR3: CASSPANGRAKNIQYF. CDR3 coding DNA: TGTGCCAGCAGTCCCGCGAACGGGAGGGCCAAAAACATTCAGTACTTC.

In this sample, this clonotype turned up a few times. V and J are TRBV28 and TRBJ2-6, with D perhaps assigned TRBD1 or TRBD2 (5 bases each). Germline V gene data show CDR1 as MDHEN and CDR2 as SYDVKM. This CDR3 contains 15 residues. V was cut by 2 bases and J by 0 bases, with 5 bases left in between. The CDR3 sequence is CASSLGGSGANVLTF. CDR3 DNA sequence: TGTGCCAGCAGTTTAGGGGGCTCTGGGGCCAACGTCCTGACTTTC.

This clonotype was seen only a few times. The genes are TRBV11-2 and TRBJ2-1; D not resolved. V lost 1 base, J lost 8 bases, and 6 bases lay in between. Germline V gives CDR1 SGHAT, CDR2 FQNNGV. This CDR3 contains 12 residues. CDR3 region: CASSLGADEQFF. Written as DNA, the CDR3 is TGTGCCAGCAGCTTAGGGGCGGATGAGCAGTTCTTC.